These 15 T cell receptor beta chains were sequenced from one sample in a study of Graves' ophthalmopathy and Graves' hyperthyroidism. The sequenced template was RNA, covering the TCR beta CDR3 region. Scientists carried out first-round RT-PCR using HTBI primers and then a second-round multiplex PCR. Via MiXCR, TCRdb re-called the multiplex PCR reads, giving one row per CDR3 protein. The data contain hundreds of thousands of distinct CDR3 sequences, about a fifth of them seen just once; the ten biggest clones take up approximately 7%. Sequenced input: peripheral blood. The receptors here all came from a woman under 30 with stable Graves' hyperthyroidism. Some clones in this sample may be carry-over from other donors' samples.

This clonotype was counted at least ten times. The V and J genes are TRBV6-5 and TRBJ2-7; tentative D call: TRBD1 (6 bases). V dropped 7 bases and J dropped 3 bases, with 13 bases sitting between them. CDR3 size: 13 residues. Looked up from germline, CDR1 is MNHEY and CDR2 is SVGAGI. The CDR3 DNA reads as TGTGCCAGCACCGGGGACATGGACTACGAGCAGTACTTC. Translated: CASTGDMDYEQYF.

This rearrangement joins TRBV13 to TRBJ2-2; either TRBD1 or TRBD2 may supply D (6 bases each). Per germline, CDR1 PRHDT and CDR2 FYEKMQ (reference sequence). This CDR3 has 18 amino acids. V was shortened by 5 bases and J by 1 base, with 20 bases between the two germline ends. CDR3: CASSRPGVATGNTGELFF. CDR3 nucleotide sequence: TGTGCCAGCAGCCGGCCGGGGGTTGCGACAGGGAACACCGGGGAGCTGTTTTTT.

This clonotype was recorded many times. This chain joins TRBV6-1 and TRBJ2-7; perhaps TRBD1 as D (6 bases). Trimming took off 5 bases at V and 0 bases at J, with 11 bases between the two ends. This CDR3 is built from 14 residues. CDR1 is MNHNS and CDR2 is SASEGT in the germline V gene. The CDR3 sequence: CASSKGDNSYEQYF. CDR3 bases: TGTGCCAGCAGTAAAGGGGACAACTCCTACGAGCAGTACTTC.

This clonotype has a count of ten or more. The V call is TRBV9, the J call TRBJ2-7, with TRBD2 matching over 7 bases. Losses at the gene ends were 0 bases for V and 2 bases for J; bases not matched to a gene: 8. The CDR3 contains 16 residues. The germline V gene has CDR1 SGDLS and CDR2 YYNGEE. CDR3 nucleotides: TGTGCCAGCAGCGTAGCTCCAGCGGGAACTCCCTACGAGCAGTACTTC. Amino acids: CASSVAPAGTPYEQYF.

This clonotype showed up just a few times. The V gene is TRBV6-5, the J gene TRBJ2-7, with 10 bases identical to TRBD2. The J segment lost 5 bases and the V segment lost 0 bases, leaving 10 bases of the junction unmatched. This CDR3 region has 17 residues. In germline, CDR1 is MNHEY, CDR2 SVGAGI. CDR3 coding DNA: TGTGCCAGCAGTTACTCGTCGTCACTAGCGGGAATCAACGAGCAGTACTTC. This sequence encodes CASSYSSSLAGINEQYF.

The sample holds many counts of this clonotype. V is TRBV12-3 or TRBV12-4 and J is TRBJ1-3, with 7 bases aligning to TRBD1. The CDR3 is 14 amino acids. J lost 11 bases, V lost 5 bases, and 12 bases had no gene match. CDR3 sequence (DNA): TGTGCCAGCAGTGGGGGACAGCTGGAAATTGCCATATATTTT. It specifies CASSGGQLEIAIYF.

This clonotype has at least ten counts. Written as DNA, the CDR3 is TGTGCCAGCAGTGAATTTGGGGGGTATAGTGGAAACACCATATATTTT. It encodes CASSEFGGYSGNTIYF. V and J are TRBV6-1 and TRBJ1-3; D might be TRBD1 (5 bases). Trimming pared 2 bases from V and 3 bases from J, leaving 14 bases between. There are 16 residues in the CDR3. CDR1 and CDR2 from the germline V gene are MNHNS and SASEGT.

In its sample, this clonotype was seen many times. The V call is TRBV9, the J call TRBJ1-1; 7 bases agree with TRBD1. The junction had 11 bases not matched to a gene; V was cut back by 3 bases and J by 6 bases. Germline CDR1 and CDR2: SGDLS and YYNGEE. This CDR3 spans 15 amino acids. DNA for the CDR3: TGTGCCAGCAGCGCCCGCGAGACAGGGTCGGCTGAAGCTTTCTTT. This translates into CASSARETGSAEAFF.

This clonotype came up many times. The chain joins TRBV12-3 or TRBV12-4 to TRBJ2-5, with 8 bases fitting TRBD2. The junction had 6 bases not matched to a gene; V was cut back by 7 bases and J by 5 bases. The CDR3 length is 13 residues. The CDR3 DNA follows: TGTGCCAGCACGACCGGGGGGGGTGAGACCCAGTACTTC. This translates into CASTTGGGETQYF.

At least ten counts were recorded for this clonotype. CDR3 loop: CASRGRGLGNTIYF. Written as DNA, the CDR3 is TGTGCCAGCAGGGGCCGGGGGCTCGGAAACACCATATATTTT. The gene calls are TRBV6-1 and TRBJ1-3; perhaps TRBD1 as D (6 bases). The CDR3 is 14 residues long. The germline gives CDR1 MNHNS, CDR2 SASEGT. The V end was cut by 6 bases, the J end by 4 bases, with 13 bases between.

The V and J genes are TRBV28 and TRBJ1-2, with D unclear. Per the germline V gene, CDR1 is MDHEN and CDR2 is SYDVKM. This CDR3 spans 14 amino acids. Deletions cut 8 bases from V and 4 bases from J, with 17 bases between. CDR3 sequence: CASAPAPDGYGYTF. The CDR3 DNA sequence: TGTGCCAGCGCCCCGGCCCCTGACGGCTATGGCTACACCTTC.

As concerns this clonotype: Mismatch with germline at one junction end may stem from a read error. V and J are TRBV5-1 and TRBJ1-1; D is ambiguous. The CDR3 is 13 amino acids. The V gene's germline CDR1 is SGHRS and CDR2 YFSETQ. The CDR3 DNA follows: TGCGCCAGCAGCCCGGCCCTGAACACTGAAGCTTGCTTT. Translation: CASSPALNTEACF.

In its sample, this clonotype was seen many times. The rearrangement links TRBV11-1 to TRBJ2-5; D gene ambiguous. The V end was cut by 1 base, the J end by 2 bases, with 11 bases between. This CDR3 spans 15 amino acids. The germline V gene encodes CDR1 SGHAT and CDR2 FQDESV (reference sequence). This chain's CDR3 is CASSLEAIAQETQYF. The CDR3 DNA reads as TGTGCCAGCAGCTTAGAAGCAATAGCACAAGAGACCCAGTACTTC.

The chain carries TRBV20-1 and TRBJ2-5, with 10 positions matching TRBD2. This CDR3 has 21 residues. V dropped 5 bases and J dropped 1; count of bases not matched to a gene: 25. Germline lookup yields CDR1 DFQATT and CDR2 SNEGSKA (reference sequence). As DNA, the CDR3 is TGCAGTGCTTCGGAGATGGCCAGGGTTCTAGCGGGAGTAAGGCGCCAAGAGACCCAGTACTTC. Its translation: CSASEMARVLAGVRRQETQYF.

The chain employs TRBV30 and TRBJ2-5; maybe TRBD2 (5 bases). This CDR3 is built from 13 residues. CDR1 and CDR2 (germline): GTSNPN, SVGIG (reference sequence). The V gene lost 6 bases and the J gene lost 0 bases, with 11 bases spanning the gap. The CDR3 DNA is TGTGCCTGCTCCTCCGGGAACCAAGAGACCCAGTACTTC. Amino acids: CACSSGNQETQYF.